This T cell receptor beta chain was identified during a study of shared clonotypes between healthy human individuals. Study conclusions and caveats: Clonotype sharing among donors likely depends on sequencing depth.

Recent acute infections and vaccinations were absent in the healthy HIV-negative adult donors. Those who donated, Caucasian adults without exception, all lived in Nashville, Tennessee. CD4+ cells were split into CD45RA+ naive and CD45RA-negative memory subsets. About this clone itself: The antigen remains undetermined. The junction differs from germline at one of its ends, possibly a read error.

Repertoires were generated with immunoSEQ multiplex PCR, while TCRdb's copy carries only in-frame clones and drops some. This table has some 2,500,000 clones, 85% to 95% appearing once. From germline, CDR1 is SGHRS and CDR2 YFSETQ. This CDR3 comprises 13 residues. This chain joins TRBV5-1 and TRBJ1-1; a weak D match, TRBD1 (5 bases). The receptor's source is a man aged 18 to 35 in good health. Some clones in this sample may be carry-over from other donors' samples. Material: naive CD4+ T cells from PBMCs. Subset described: CD45RA+ positively selected. The CDR3 region is CASSLARNERGDF. Here the CDR3 DNA reads TGCGCCAGCAGCTTGGCCCGTAATGAACGGGGGGACTTT.